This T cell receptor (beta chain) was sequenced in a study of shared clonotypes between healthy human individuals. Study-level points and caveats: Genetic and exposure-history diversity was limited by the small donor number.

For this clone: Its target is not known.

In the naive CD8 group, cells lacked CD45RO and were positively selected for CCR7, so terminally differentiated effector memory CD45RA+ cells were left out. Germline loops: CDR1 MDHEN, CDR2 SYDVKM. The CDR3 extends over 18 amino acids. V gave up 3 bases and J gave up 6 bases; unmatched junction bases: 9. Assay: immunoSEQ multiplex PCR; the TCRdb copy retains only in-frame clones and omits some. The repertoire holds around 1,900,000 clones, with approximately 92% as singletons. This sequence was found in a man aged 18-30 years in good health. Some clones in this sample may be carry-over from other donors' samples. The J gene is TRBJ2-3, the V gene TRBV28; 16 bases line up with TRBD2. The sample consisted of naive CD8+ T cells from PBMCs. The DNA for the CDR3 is TGTGCCAGCAGTTTTCCTGGGACTAGCGGGAGGGCCGGCGATACGCAGTATTTT. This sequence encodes CASSFPGTSGRAGDTQYF.